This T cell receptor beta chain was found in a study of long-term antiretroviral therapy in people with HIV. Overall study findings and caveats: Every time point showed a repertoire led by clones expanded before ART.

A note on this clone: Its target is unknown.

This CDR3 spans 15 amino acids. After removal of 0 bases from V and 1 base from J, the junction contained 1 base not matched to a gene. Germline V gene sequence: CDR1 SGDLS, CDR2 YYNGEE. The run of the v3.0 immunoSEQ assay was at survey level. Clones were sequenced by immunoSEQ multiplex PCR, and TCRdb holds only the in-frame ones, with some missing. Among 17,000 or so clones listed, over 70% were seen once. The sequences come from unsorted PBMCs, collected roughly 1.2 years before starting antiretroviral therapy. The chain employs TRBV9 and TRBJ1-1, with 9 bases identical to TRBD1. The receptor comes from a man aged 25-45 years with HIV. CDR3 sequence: CASSVGGQGNTEAFF. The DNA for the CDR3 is TGTGCCAGCAGCGTAGGGGGACAGGGGAACACTGAAGCTTTCTTT.